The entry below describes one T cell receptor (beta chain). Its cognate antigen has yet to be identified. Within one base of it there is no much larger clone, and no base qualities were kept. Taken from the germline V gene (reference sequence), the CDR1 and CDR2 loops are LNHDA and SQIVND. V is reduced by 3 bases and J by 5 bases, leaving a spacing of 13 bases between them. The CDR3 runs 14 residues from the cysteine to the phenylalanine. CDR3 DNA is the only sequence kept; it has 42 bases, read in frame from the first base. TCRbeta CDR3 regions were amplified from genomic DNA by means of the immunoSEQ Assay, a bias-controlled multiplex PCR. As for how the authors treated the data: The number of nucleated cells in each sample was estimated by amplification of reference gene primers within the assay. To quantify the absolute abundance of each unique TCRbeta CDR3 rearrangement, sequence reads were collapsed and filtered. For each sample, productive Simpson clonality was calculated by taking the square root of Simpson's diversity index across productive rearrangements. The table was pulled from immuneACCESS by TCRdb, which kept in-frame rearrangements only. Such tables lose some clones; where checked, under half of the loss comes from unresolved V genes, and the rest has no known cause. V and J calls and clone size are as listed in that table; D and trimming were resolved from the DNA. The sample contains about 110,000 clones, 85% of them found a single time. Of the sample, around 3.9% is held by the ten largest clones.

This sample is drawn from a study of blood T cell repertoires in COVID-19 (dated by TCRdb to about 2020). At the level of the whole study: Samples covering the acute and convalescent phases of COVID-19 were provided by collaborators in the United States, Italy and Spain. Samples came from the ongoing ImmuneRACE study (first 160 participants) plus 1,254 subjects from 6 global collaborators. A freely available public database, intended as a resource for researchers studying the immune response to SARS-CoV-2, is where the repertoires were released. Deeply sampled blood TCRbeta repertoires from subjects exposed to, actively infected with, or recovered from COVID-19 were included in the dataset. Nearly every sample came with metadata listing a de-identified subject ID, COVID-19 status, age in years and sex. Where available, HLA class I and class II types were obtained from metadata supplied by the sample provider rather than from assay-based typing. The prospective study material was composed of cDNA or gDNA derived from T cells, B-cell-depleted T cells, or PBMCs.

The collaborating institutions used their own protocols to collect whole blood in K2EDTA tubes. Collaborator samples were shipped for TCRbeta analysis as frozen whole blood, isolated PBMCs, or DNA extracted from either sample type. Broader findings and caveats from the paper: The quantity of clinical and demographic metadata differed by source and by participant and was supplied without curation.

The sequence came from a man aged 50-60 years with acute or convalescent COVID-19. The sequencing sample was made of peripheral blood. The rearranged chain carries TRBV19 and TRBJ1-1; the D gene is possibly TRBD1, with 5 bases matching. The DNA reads TGTGCCAGTAGTATCCATGAGGGACTGACTGAAGCTTTCTTT. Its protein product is CASSIHEGLTEAFF.